This TCR beta chain was recovered during a study of blood T cell repertoires in COVID-19 (dated by TCRdb to about 2020). In the study overall: Collaborator samples came from the United States, Italy and Spain and covered acute and convalescent phases of COVID-19. The prospective study material was composed of cDNA or gDNA derived from T cells, B-cell-depleted T cells, or PBMCs. Subjects who had been exposed to COVID-19, were actively infected with it, or had recovered from it provided the deeply sampled blood TCRbeta repertoires that made up the dataset. The repertoires were released in a freely available public database meant as a resource for research on the immune response to SARS-CoV-2. Samples were obtained from the ongoing ImmuneRACE study (first 160 participants) and from about 1,300 subjects provided by 6 global collaborators. Sample metadata almost always included a de-identified subject ID, COVID-19 status, age in years and sex. Where available, HLA class I and class II types were taken from metadata supplied by the sample provider and were not determined by assay-based typing. What the authors observed across the whole study: Clinical and demographic metadata were provided uncurated, with the amount varying by source and participant.

Details on this clone: It has no known antigen specificity. Base quality data are lacking; no much larger clone is found one base away.

The collaborating institutions used their own protocols to collect whole blood in K2EDTA tubes. For TCRbeta analysis, collaborators shipped samples in one of three forms: frozen whole blood, isolated PBMCs, or DNA extracted from either of those sample types. The immunoSEQ Assay, a bias-controlled multiplex PCR, was used to amplify TCRbeta CDR3 regions from genomic DNA. In the source study's methods: Nucleated cell counts per sample were estimated from amplification of reference gene primers within the assay. Sequence reads were collapsed and filtered to measure the absolute abundance of every unique TCRbeta CDR3 rearrangement. Productive Simpson clonality was computed per sample as the square root of Simpson's diversity index over productive rearrangements. The source is immuneACCESS, and TCRdb retained only in-frame sequences with V and J called. Part of the clones is not carried over; for the studies checked, unresolved V genes explain less than half of this, and the remainder is unexplained. The DNA was the basis for D and trimming; V, J and clone size are from that table. The table for this sample lists fewer than 85,000 clones; around nine tenths of them were counted only once. The ten largest clones add up to 8.5% of the sample.

Ends trimmed: V by 3 bases, J by 0 bases; bases unmatched to a gene: 10. CDR1 and CDR2 are drawn from the germline V gene: SQVTM, ANQGSEA. The CDR3 spans 16 residues, from the cysteine through the phenylalanine. The DNA shown is the 48-base CDR3, in frame from base 1. This TCR came from a human donor in a cohort sampled during active COVID-19. Recombination connected TRBV29-1 to TRBJ1-1; the central 7 bases match TRBD1. The sequencing sample was made of peripheral blood. The DNA sequence is TGCAGCGTTGAGGTCTCGGGACAGAACTTGAACACTGAAGCTTTCTTT. It codes for CSVEVSGQNLNTEAFF. The CDR3 plus the reference TRBV29-1 and TRBJ1-1 genes for the other parts give the full variable domain: SAVISQKPSRDICQRGTSLTIQCQVDSQVTMMFWYRQQPGQSLTLIATANQGSEATYESGFVIDKFPISRPNLTFSTLTVSNMSPEDSSIYLCSVEVSGQNLNTEAFFGQGTRLTVV.